This T cell receptor (beta chain) emerged from a study of T cell responses to AZD1222 COVID-19 vaccine. On the study more broadly: Second-dose recipients at about 4 or about 12 weeks were treated as one pooled group.

This clone was counted between two and nine times. Its antigen is unknown. Regarding the study as a whole: Repertoire sampling happened only post peak T cell response. Across the whole spike, CD4 TCRs peaked at regions 160-218 and 743-854.

Clones were sequenced by immunoSEQ multiplex PCR, and TCRdb holds only the in-frame ones, with some missing. Among some 96,000 clones listed, around nine tenths were seen once. There are 13 residues in the CDR3. V lost 3 bases, J lost 3 bases, and 8 bases lay in between. Germline V CDR1 and CDR2: SQVTM, ANQGSEA. Sequenced here: peripheral blood, sampled on day 0 of AZD1222 vaccination. V and J are TRBV29-1 and TRBJ2-2; a weak D match, TRBD1 (6 bases). This clonotype originated in an adult in good health. The CDR3: CSVDSGDTGELFF. The CDR3 coding sequence is TGCAGCGTTGATTCAGGGGACACCGGGGAGCTGTTTTTT.